A single sample is the source of the 6 T cell receptor beta chains below, sequenced in a study of post-analysis software for immune sequencing data. Study observations and caveats: Comparison of patients with controls showed roughly five TRBV segments more frequent in patients, TRBV5-6, TRBV5-1 and TRBV20-1 among them.

Presence of unique molecular identifiers characterized the TCR beta cDNA libraries. A single record per CDR3 protein comes from TCRdb applying MiXCR to the PCR reads. Of about 540,000 distinct CDR3 sequences listed, around a third were seen once; the top ten hold 4.5% to 7.5%. These receptors' targets are unknown. Specimen: blood. These receptor sequences come from a girl aged 2-17 years with multiple sclerosis.

This clonotype appeared many times. The chain carries TRBV5-6 and TRBJ2-5, with D uncertain. This CDR3 is 11 amino acids long. The ends were cut back, 3 bases at V and 5 bases at J, with 5 bases in the middle. Germline CDR1 SGHDT, CDR2 YYEEEE. DNA for the CDR3: TGTGCCAGCAGCTCCGATGAGACCCAGTACTTC. This codes for CASSSDETQYF.

This clonotype was found a few times. The rearrangement joins TRBV6-5 to TRBJ2-4; 12 bases are a match to TRBD2. CDR3 size: 13 residues. The V gene end was trimmed by 5 bases and the J gene end by 9 bases; junction bases not matched to a gene: 2. Germline assignment: CDR1 MNHEY and CDR2 SVGAGI. CDR3 coding DNA: TGTGCCAGCAGTCTAGCGGGGGGGATCATTCAGTACTTC. This codes for CASSLAGGIIQYF.

This clonotype was seen a handful of times. The V and J genes are TRBV3-1 and TRBJ1-2; TRBD1 might be the D (6 bases). The ends were cut back, 4 bases at V and 4 bases at J, with 16 bases in the middle. The germline V gene encodes CDR1 LGHDT and CDR2 YNNKEL (reference sequence). This CDR3 has 15 residues. The CDR3 bases are TGTGCCAGCAGCCCCGGACAGATTCCGACCTATGGCTACACCTTC. Encoded protein: CASSPGQIPTYGYTF.

The rearrangement uses TRBV7-3 and TRBJ2-7; 7 bases fit TRBD2. Germline assignment: CDR1 SGHTA and CDR2 FQGTGA. This CDR3 is built from 14 residues. With V trimmed by 3 bases and J by 6 bases, 8 bases remained unmatched. The CDR3 DNA is TGTGCCAGCAGCTTTGGCGGGGGAACCGGCGAGCAGTACTTC. The encoded protein is CASSFGGGTGEQYF.

The chain is built from TRBV5-1 and TRBJ2-3, with 9 bases matching TRBD2. CDR1 is SGHRS, CDR2 YFSETQ, per germline. Trimming removed 5 bases from V and 2 bases from J; junction bases left unmatched: 3. The CDR3 contains 14 residues. CDR3 nucleotide sequence: TGCGCCAGCAGGAGCGGGGGGACCACAGATACGCAGTATTTT. Translation: CASRSGGTTDTQYF.

This rearrangement joins TRBV12-3 or TRBV12-4 to TRBJ1-2; weak D call: TRBD1 (6 bases). The CDR3 is made up of 13 amino acids. The germline V and J ends were trimmed by 2 bases and 4 bases, with 8 bases remaining between them. CDR3 DNA: TGTGCCAGCAGTTTACGACAGGTCTATGGCTACACCTTC. It encodes CASSLRQVYGYTF.